Following are 2 T cell receptor beta chains from one sample sequenced in a study of OX40 agonist ivuxolimab in advanced cancers. Profiled with immunoSEQ multiplex PCR; TCRdb holds only in-frame clones, not every one. The table lists tens of thousands of clones, around 82% of them singletons. This sample comprised CD4+ or CD8+ T cells sorted from blood, obtained in a trial of the OX40 agonist ivuxolimab. The receptors originated from an adult with an advanced solid tumor such as melanoma, head and neck, liver or kidney cancer.

V is TRBV19 and J is TRBJ1-2; D uncertain. V lost 5 bases and J lost 4, with 8 bases in between. Per the germline V gene, CDR1 is LNHDA and CDR2 is SQIVND (reference sequence). This CDR3 comprises 12 residues. The CDR3 sequence is CASSGEGYGYTF. In DNA form, the CDR3 reads TGTGCCAGTAGTGGGGAGGGCTATGGCTACACCTTC.

The table lists this clone with a few counts. This chain joins TRBV5-1 and TRBJ2-5, with TRBD1 as a possible D gene (6 bases). The V end was cut by 6 bases, the J end by 1 base, with 13 bases between. This CDR3 has 14 amino acids. Germline V gene data show CDR1 as SGHRS and CDR2 as YFSETQ. CDR3 sequence reads: CASTLDSFQETQYF. Written as DNA, the CDR3 is TGCGCCAGCACGCTGGACAGCTTCCAAGAGACCCAGTACTTC.